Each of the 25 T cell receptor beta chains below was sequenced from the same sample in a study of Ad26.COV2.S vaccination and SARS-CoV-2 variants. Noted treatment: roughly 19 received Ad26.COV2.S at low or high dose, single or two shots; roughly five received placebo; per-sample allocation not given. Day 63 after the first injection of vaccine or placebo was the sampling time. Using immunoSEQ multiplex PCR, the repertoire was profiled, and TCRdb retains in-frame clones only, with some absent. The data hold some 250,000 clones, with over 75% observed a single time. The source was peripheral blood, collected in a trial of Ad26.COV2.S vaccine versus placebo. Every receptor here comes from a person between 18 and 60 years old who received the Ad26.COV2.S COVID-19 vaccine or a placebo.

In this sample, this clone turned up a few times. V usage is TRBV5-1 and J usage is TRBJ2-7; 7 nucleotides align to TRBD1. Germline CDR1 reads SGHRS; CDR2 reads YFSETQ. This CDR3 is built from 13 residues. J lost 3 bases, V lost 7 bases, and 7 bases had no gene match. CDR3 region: CASGDRVNYEQYF. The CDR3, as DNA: TGCGCCAGCGGAGACAGGGTTAACTACGAGCAGTACTTC.

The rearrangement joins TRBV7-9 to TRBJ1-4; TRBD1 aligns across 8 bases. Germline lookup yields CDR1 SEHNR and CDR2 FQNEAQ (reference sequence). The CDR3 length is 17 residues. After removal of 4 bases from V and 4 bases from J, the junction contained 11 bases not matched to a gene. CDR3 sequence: CASSWVKQGARNEKLFF. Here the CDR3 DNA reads TGTGCCAGCAGCTGGGTTAAGCAGGGGGCGCGTAATGAAAAACTGTTTTTT.

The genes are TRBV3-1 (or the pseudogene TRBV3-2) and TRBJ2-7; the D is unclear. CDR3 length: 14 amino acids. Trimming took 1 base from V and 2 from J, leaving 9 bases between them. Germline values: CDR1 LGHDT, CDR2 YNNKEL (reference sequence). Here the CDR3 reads CASSQGASAYEQYF. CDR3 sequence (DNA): TGTGCCAGCAGCCAAGGGGCCTCAGCCTACGAGCAGTACTTC.

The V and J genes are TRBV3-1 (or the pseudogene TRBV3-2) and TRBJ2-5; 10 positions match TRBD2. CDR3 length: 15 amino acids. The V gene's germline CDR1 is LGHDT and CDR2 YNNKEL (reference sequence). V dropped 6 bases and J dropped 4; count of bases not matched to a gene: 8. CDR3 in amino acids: CASSLSGGSRETQYF. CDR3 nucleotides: TGTGCCAGCAGTCTTAGCGGGGGGAGTCGAGAGACCCAGTACTTC.

CDR3: CASSQNQGGLYGYTF. For the CDR3, the DNA is TGTGCCAGCAGCCAAAATCAAGGGGGCCTCTATGGCTACACCTTC. The chain joins TRBV3-1 (or the pseudogene TRBV3-2) to TRBJ1-2, with 7 nucleotides matching TRBD1. The V segment lost 2 bases and the J segment 4 bases; nucleotides outside the gene matches: 7. This CDR3 has 15 amino acids. CDR1 LGHDT and CDR2 YNNKEL come from the germline V gene (reference sequence).

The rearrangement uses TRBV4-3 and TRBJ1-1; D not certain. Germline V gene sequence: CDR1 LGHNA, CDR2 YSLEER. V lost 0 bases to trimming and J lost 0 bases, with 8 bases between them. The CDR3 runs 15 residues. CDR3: CASSQEPTVNTEAFF. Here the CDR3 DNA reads TGCGCCAGCAGCCAAGAACCCACGGTGAACACTGAAGCTTTCTTT.

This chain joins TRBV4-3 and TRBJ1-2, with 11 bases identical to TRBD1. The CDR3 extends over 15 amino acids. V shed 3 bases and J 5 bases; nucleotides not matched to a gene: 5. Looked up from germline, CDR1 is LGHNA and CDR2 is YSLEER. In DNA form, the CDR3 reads TGCGCCAGCAGCCAGGGGACAGGGGGTTCTTATGGCTACACCTTC. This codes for CASSQGTGGSYGYTF.

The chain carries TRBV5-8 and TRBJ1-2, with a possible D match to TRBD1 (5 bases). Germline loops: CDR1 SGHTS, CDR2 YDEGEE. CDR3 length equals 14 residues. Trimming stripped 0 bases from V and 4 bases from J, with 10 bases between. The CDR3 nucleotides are TGTGCCAGCAGCTTGGAGGGACGCCCCTATGGCTACACCTTC. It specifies CASSLEGRPYGYTF.

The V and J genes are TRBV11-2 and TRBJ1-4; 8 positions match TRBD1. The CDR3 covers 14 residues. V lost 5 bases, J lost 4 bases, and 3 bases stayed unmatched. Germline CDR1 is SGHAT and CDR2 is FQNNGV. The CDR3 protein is CASSLGQGNEKLFF. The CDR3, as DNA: TGTGCCAGCAGCCTAGGACAGGGTAATGAAAAACTGTTTTTT.

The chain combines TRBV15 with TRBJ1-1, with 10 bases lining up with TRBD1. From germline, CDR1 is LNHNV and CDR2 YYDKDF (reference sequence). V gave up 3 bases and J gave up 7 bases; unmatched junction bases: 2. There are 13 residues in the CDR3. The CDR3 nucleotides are TGTGCCACCAGCAGGGGACAGGGGTTTGAAGCTTTCTTT. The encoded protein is CATSRGQGFEAFF. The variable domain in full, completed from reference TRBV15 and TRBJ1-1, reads DAMVIQNPRYQVTQFGKPVTLSCSQTLNHNVMYWYQQKSSQAPKLLFHYYDKDFNNEADTPDNFQSRRPNTSFCFLDIRSPGLGDTAMYLCATSRGQGFEAFFGQGTRLTVV.

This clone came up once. The CDR3 DNA sequence: TGCGCCAGCAGCTTAGGGGCGGCCACTGAAGCTTTCTTT. Its translation: CASSLGAATEAFF. The rearrangement uses TRBV5-1 and TRBJ1-1, with D maybe TRBD1 (5 bases). This CDR3 contains 13 residues. Germline CDR1 reads SGHRS; CDR2 reads YFSETQ. Trimming removed 2 bases at V and 4 bases at J, with 9 bases between.

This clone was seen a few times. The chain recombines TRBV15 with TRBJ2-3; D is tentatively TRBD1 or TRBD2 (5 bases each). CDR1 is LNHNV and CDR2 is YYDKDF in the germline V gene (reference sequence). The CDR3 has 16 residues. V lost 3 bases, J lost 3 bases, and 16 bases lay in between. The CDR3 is CATSRELGTVTDTQYF. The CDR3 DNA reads TGTGCCACCAGCAGGGAACTTGGGACCGTGACAGATACGCAGTATTTT. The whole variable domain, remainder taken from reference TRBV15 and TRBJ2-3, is DAMVIQNPRYQVTQFGKPVTLSCSQTLNHNVMYWYQQKSSQAPKLLFHYYDKDFNNEADTPDNFQSRRPNTSFCFLDIRSPGLGDTAMYLCATSRELGTVTDTQYFGPGTRLTVL.

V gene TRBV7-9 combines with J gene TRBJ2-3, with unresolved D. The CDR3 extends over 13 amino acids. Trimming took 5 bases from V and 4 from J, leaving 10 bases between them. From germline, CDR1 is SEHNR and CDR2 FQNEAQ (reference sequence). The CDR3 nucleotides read TGTGCCAGCAGCATATCGTGGGCAGATACGCAGTATTTT. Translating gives CASSISWADTQYF. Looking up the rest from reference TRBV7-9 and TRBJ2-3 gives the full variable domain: DTGVSQNPRHKITKRGQNVTFRCDPISEHNRLYWYRQTLGQGPEFLTYFQNEAQLEKSRLLSDRFSAERPKGSFSTLEIQRTEQGDSAMYLCASSISWADTQYFGPGTRLTVL.

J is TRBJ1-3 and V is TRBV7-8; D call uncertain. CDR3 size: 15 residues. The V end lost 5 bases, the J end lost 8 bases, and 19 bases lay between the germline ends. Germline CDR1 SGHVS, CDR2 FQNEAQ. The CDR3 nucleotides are TGTGCCAGCAGCCCAACCGGCCATCGGGCGGACACCATATATTTT. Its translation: CASSPTGHRADTIYF.

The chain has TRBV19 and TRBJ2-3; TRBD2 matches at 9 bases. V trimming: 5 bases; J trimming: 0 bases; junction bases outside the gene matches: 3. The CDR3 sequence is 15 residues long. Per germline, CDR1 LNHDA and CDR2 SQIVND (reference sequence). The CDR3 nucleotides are TGTGCCAGTAGTCTTACTAGCGGGAGCACAGATACGCAGTATTTT. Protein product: CASSLTSGSTDTQYF.

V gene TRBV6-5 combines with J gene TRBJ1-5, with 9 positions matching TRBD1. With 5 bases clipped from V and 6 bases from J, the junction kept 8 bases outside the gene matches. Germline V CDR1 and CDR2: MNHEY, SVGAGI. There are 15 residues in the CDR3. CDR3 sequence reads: CASSTGGGRGQPQHF. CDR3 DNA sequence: TGTGCCAGCAGTACAGGGGGCGGGAGGGGTCAGCCCCAGCATTTT.

The CDR3 is CASSLVGQIDTQYF. The CDR3 region has the DNA TGTGCCAGCAGCTTAGTGGGGCAAATAGATACGCAGTATTTT. The V and J genes are TRBV11-2 and TRBJ2-3, with D perhaps matching TRBD1 (5 bases). CDR1 is SGHAT and CDR2 is FQNNGV in the germline V gene. V was pared by 1 base and J by 5 bases, with 10 bases between. The CDR3 extends over 14 amino acids.

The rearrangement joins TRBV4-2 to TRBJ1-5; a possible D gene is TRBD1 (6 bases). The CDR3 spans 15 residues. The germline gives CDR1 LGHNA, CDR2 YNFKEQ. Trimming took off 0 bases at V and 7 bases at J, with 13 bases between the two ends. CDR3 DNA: TGTGCCAGCAGCCAAGATAAGGGGGGACCCCAGCCCCAGCATTTT. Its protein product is CASSQDKGGPQPQHF.

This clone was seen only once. CDR3 bases: TGTGCCAGTAGTATAGAAGGGTATGGTGGCACTGAAGCTTTCTTT. Translated, it gives CASSIEGYGGTEAFF. The chain recombines TRBV19 with TRBJ1-1; D is uncertain. Germline lookup yields CDR1 LNHDA and CDR2 SQIVND (reference sequence). The CDR3 covers 15 residues. With 0 bases removed from V and 4 bases from J, the gap between germline ends came to 12 bases. The full variable domain, completed using reference TRBV19 and TRBJ1-1, is DGGITQSPKYLFRKEGQNVTLSCEQNLNHDAMYWYRQDPGQGLRLIYYSQIVNDFQKGDIAEGYSVSREKKESFPLTVTSAQKNPTAFYLCASSIEGYGGTEAFFGQGTRLTVV.

CDR3 bases: TGCGCCAGCAGTGAGACTAGCCTCAACACCGGGGAGCTGTTTTTT. The encoded protein is CASSETSLNTGELFF. The rearrangement joins TRBV10-1 to TRBJ2-2; D might be TRBD2 (6 bases). Germline V gene data show CDR1 as WNHNN and CDR2 as SYGVQD (reference sequence). Trimming shortened V by 2 bases and J by 2 bases, and 9 bases separated the two germline ends. The CDR3 sequence is 15 residues long.

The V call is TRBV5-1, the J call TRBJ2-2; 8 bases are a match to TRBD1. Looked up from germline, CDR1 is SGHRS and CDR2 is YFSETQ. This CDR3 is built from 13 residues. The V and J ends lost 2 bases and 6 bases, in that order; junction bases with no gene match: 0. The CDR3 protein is CASSLQGAGELFF. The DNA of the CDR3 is TGCGCCAGCAGCTTACAGGGGGCCGGGGAGCTGTTTTTT.

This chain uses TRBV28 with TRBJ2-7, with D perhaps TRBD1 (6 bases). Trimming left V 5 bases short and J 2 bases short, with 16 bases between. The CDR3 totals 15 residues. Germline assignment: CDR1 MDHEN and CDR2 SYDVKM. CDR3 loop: CASSRRQVTTYEQYF. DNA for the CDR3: TGTGCCAGCAGTAGGAGACAGGTCACCACCTACGAGCAGTACTTC.

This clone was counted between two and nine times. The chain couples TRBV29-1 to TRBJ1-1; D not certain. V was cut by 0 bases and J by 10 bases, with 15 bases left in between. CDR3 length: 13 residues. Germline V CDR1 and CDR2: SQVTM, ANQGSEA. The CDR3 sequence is CSVEDRALSGAFF. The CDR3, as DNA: TGCAGCGTTGAAGATCGGGCTCTGAGCGGAGCTTTCTTT.

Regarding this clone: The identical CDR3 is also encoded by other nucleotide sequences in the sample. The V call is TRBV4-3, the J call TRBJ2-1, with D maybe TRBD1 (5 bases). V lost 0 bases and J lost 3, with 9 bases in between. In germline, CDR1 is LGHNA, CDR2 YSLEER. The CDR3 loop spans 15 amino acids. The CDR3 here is CASSQEGQGYNEQFF. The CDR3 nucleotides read TGCGCCAGCAGCCAAGAAGGTCAGGGCTACAATGAGCAGTTCTTC.

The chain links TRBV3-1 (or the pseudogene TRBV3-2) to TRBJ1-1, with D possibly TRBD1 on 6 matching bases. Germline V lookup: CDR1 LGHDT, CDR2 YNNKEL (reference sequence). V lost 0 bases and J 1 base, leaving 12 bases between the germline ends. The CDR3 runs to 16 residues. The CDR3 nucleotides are TGTGCCAGCAGCCAAGATCGAGAGACAGGGAACACTGAAGCTTTCTTT. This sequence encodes CASSQDRETGNTEAFF.